One and the same sample provided the 32 T cell receptor beta chains below, sequenced in a study of naive and memory T cell subsets (TCRdb year 2017). To prepare the library, 5' RACE was applied. Sequencing relied on an Illumina MiSeq. For the blood and skin samples, reverse transcription of TCR RNA was done with SuperScript IV along with alpha and beta constant region primers. The public sequencing data were trimmed at Q25 with fastp and processed into clonotypes with MiXCR by TCRdb, which kept only in-frame beta chains. Entries are consolidated by CDR3 protein sequence, retaining the most common genes and DNA. This sample gives approximately 24,000 distinct CDR3 sequences in total; less than 25% of them show up just once. The leading ten clones occupy around 1.8% of the sample. For whole blood analysis, 2.5 ml of peripheral blood was collected from healthy adult volunteers into Tempus tubes, and RNA was extracted following the manufacturer's instructions.

Every receptor here comes from a female donor in good health.

There are a few counts of this clonotype. J is TRBJ1-2 and V is TRBV5-4; D uncertain. The germline V gene encodes CDR1 SGHNT and CDR2 YYREEE (reference sequence). Trimming pared 0 bases from V and 6 bases from J, leaving 6 bases between. This CDR3 region has 12 residues. The CDR3, as DNA: TGTGCCAGCAGCTTGGCGGCGGATGGCTACACCTTC. Protein product: CASSLAADGYTF.

At least ten counts were recorded for this clonotype. CDR3 in DNA: TGCAGCGCGCGAAGTAGGGCAGAGACCCAGTACTTC. It specifies CSARSRAETQYF. The chain joins TRBV29-1 to TRBJ2-5; no clear D. Germline CDR1 and CDR2: SQVTM and ANQGSEA. The CDR3 is 12 residues long. V gave up 7 bases and J gave up 4 bases, with 13 bases separating them.

This clonotype appeared many times. The V and J genes are TRBV2 and TRBJ2-3; 13 bases line up with TRBD2. This CDR3 region has 16 residues. Trimming at V came to 6 bases and at J to 4 bases, leaving 7 bases not matched to a gene. Germline-derived CDR1 and CDR2 are SNHLY and FYNNEI. CDR3 protein: CASRARLAGGADTQYF. As DNA, the CDR3 is TGTGCCAGCAGGGCCAGACTAGCGGGGGGAGCAGATACGCAGTATTTT.

This clonotype has ten or more counts. V and J are TRBV7-8 and TRBJ1-5; TRBD1 is a possible D gene (6 bases). This CDR3 spans 14 amino acids. Trimming took 5 bases from V and 3 from J, leaving 11 bases between them. Germline CDR1 SGHVS, CDR2 FQNEAQ. In DNA form, the CDR3 reads TGTGCCAGCAGCCGGACAGCGGACAATCAGCCCCAGCATTTT. This codes for CASSRTADNQPQHF.

The chain couples TRBV20-1 to TRBJ2-1; perhaps TRBD1 as D (5 bases). Between the trimmed V and J ends, which lost 3 bases and 8 bases, there was a span of 11 bases. The CDR3 sequence is 12 residues long. CDR1 is DFQATT, CDR2 SNEGSKA, per germline (reference sequence). The CDR3 DNA reads as TGCAGTGCTAGGCCAGGGTCCCATGAGCAGTTCTTC. Encoded protein: CSARPGSHEQFF.

The V call is TRBV28, the J call TRBJ2-5; D may be TRBD1 or TRBD2 (5 bases each). This CDR3 region has 14 residues. Germline CDR1 reads MDHEN; CDR2 reads SYDVKM. CDR3 residues: CVTGARTGKETQYF. CDR3 nucleotide sequence: TGTGTCACCGGGGCGAGGACGGGGAAAGAGACCCAGTACTTC. Together with reference TRBV28 and TRBJ2-5, the CDR3 gives the full variable domain: DVKVTQSSRYLVKRTGEKVFLECVQDMDHENMFWYRQDPGLGLRLIYFSYDVKMKEKGDIPEGYSVSREKKERFSLILESASTNQTSMYLCVTGARTGKETQYFGPGTRLLVL.

This clonotype appeared a few times. The chain employs TRBV10-3 and TRBJ2-3; D call uncertain. CDR1 is ENHRY and CDR2 is SYGVKD in the germline V gene. The CDR3 extends over 12 amino acids. Trimming shortened V by 5 bases and J by 5 bases, and 8 bases separated the two germline ends. DNA of the CDR3: TGTGCCATCAGTCCGACTGGAGATACGCAGTATTTT. It specifies CAISPTGDTQYF.

By proportion, this clonotype is medium-sized. V and J are TRBV18 and TRBJ2-5; D unresolved. Deletions cut 3 bases from V and 2 bases from J, with 4 bases between. CDR1 is KGHSH, CDR2 LQKENI, per germline. CDR3 length: 12 residues. CDR3 sequence: CASSPGQETQYF. CDR3 DNA: TGTGCCAGCTCACCGGGACAAGAGACCCAGTACTTC.

This clonotype was seen only a few times. The chain carries TRBV29-1 and TRBJ2-1; D gene uncertain. The CDR3 is made up of 13 amino acids. CDR1 is SQVTM and CDR2 is ANQGSEA in the germline V gene. The V end was cut by 1 base, the J end by 0 bases, with 4 bases between. This CDR3 reads CSVEVNSYNEQFF. As DNA, the CDR3 is TGCAGCGTTGAAGTGAACTCCTACAATGAGCAGTTCTTC.

This clonotype was seen a few times. The chain is built from TRBV20-1 and TRBJ2-3, with 9 bases matching TRBD2. Germline lookup yields CDR1 DFQATT and CDR2 SNEGSKA (reference sequence). The CDR3 is made up of 14 amino acids. Trimming removed 7 bases from V and 6 bases from J; junction bases left unmatched: 11. DNA of the CDR3: TGCAGTGTCCAGGAGCGGGAGGCCGGGGATACGCAGTATTTT. Encoded protein: CSVQEREAGDTQYF.

The rearrangement links TRBV5-5 to TRBJ2-7, with D unclear. The CDR3 contains 16 residues. Germline CDR1 is SGHKS and CDR2 is YYEKEE (reference sequence). V lost 2 bases to trimming and J lost 0 bases, with 15 bases between them. CDR3 amino acids: CASSFSPARSSYEQYF. The CDR3 region has the DNA TGTGCCAGCAGCTTTAGCCCAGCCAGGAGCTCCTACGAGCAGTACTTC.

Many counts were recorded for this clonotype. This sequence joins TRBV6-2 or TRBV6-3 and TRBJ1-5; D is unclear. Germline-derived CDR1 and CDR2 are MNHEY and SVGEGT. V lost 0 bases and J lost 0, with 12 bases in between. This CDR3 region has 17 residues. CDR3: CASSYSSFGYSNQPQHF. CDR3 nucleotide sequence: TGTGCCAGCAGTTACTCGAGTTTTGGGTATAGCAATCAGCCCCAGCATTTT.

This clonotype was observed a few times. The chain uses TRBV20-1 and TRBJ2-1; 9 positions match TRBD2. Germline CDR1 reads DFQATT; CDR2 reads SNEGSKA (reference sequence). CDR3 length equals 15 residues. J gave up 10 bases and V 0 bases, and 10 bases lay outside the gene matches. In DNA form, the CDR3 reads TGCAGTGCTAGAGATGAGGTAGCGGGGGAACGGGAGCAGTTCTTC. It codes for CSARDEVAGEREQFF.

This clonotype was picked up many times. The V call is TRBV29-1, the J call TRBJ2-5; D is unresolved. Germline loops: CDR1 SQVTM, CDR2 ANQGSEA. This CDR3 has 10 residues. V dropped 3 bases and J dropped 5 bases, with 4 bases sitting between them. The CDR3: CSVDGETQYF. The CDR3 DNA follows: TGCAGCGTTGACGGTGAGACCCAGTACTTC.

This clonotype has ten or more counts. This chain uses TRBV12-3 or TRBV12-4 with TRBJ1-2, with D possibly TRBD1 on 6 matching bases. Trimming left V 6 bases short and J 7 bases short, with 12 bases between. This CDR3 has 12 residues. The CDR3 is CASSHRDRGYTF. CDR3 bases: TGTGCCAGCAGCCACAGGGATCGTGGCTACACCTTC.

A few counts support this clonotype. The chain is built from TRBV29-1 and TRBJ2-7; 7 positions agree with TRBD1. Germline assignment: CDR1 SQVTM and CDR2 ANQGSEA. V dropped 7 bases and J dropped 4; count of bases not matched to a gene: 13. CDR3 length: 14 amino acids. This CDR3 is CSASSPTGVYEQYF. The CDR3, as DNA: TGCAGCGCGTCGAGTCCAACAGGGGTATACGAGCAGTACTTC.

This clonotype is termed medium-sized. The rearrangement uses TRBV2 and TRBJ1-1; D is possibly TRBD1 (5 bases). CDR3 length: 15 residues. V lost 7 bases to trimming and J lost 0 bases, with 15 bases between them. From germline, CDR1 is SNHLY and CDR2 FYNNEI. The CDR3 bases are TGTGCCAGCAAGATAGGGGCAGGTTTGAACACTGAAGCTTTCTTT. This translates into CASKIGAGLNTEAFF.

At least ten counts were recorded for this clonotype. The rearrangement uses TRBV27 and TRBJ1-2; the match to TRBD1 covers 9 bases. Germline V CDR1 and CDR2: MNHEY, SMNVEV (reference sequence). Trimming removed 4 bases from V and 7 bases from J; junction bases left unmatched: 4. CDR3 length: 13 residues. Here the CDR3 reads CASSSGQGFGYTF. CDR3 DNA sequence: TGTGCCAGCAGTTCCGGACAGGGGTTTGGCTACACCTTC.

The chain links TRBV7-2 to TRBJ1-1; no definite D call. Germline-derived CDR1 and CDR2 are SGHTA and FQGNSA. The V and J ends lost 5 bases and 3 bases respectively, with 4 bases between them. This CDR3 region has 11 residues. The CDR3 loop reads CASSPYTEAFF. The CDR3 DNA sequence: TGTGCCAGCAGCCCGTACACTGAAGCTTTCTTT.

This clonotype occurred many times. J is TRBJ2-1 and V is TRBV29-1, with a tentative D call TRBD1 (7 bases). The CDR3 totals 13 residues. CDR1 is SQVTM, CDR2 ANQGSEA, per germline. V lost 3 bases and J 9 bases, leaving 15 bases between the germline ends. DNA of the CDR3: TGCAGCGTTGACAGGGGGAGGAATTTTGAGCAGTTCTTC. As protein: CSVDRGRNFEQFF.

The rearrangement uses TRBV4-2 and TRBJ1-1; TRBD1 is a possible D gene (5 bases). Trimming took 0 bases from V and 3 from J, leaving 17 bases between them. CDR1 is LGHNA, CDR2 YNFKEQ, per germline. This CDR3 has 17 amino acids. The CDR3 spells CASSQDSAPRGDTEAFF. CDR3 DNA sequence: TGTGCCAGCAGCCAAGATTCCGCTCCCCGGGGGGACACTGAAGCTTTCTTT.

This clonotype was observed at least ten times. The chain employs TRBV13 and TRBJ2-3, with D uncertain. With 8 bases removed from V and 0 bases from J, the gap between germline ends came to 6 bases. This CDR3 has 12 residues. Germline lookup yields CDR1 PRHDT and CDR2 FYEKMQ (reference sequence). The CDR3 DNA sequence: TGTGCCAGCGCGGATAGCACAGATACGCAGTATTTT. This translates into CASADSTDTQYF.

The J gene is TRBJ2-7, the V gene TRBV20-1, with TRBD2 identical over 10 bases. Germline lookup yields CDR1 DFQATT and CDR2 SNEGSKA (reference sequence). The CDR3 extends over 17 amino acids. With V trimmed by 0 bases and J by 1 base, 9 bases remained unmatched. The CDR3 loop reads CSARDQQRTSGSYEQYF. CDR3 in DNA: TGCAGTGCTAGAGATCAACAACGGACTAGCGGTTCCTACGAGCAGTACTTC.

In this sample, this clonotype turned up a few times. The V gene is TRBV10-3, the J gene TRBJ2-1, with 7 bases that match TRBD2. This CDR3 comprises 13 residues. CDR1 and CDR2 from the germline V gene are ENHRY and SYGVKD. Germline trimming cut 2 bases from V and 8 bases from J; bases unmatched to any gene: 3. The CDR3 DNA sequence: TGTGCCATCAGTGAGCTTACTAGCGATGAGCAGTTCTTC. It encodes CAISELTSDEQFF.

The genes are TRBV7-2 and TRBJ2-7, with 7 bases lining up with TRBD2. The ends lost 3 bases at V and 5 bases at J; junction bases unmatched: 7. Germline loops: CDR1 SGHTA, CDR2 FQGNSA. The CDR3 totals 14 residues. CDR3: CASSFRGRADEQYF. CDR3 in DNA: TGTGCCAGCAGCTTTAGAGGGAGGGCTGACGAGCAGTACTTC.

This clonotype occurred many times. The rearrangement links TRBV15 to TRBJ1-1, with D perhaps TRBD1 (5 bases). The germline V and J ends were trimmed by 5 bases and 1 base, with 8 bases remaining between them. The CDR3 loop spans 13 amino acids. Per the germline V gene, CDR1 is LNHNV and CDR2 is YYDKDF (reference sequence). The CDR3 region is CATSETENTEAFF. The CDR3 nucleotides read TGTGCCACCAGCGAGACAGAGAACACTGAAGCTTTCTTT.

The rearrangement uses TRBV7-2 and TRBJ2-7; TRBD2 might be the D (6 bases). Trimming took 5 bases from V and 3 from J, leaving 11 bases between them. In germline, CDR1 is SGHTA, CDR2 FQGNSA. The CDR3 is made up of 13 amino acids. Written as DNA, the CDR3 is TGTGCCAGCAGCGGAGGGTCTCGCTACGAGCAGTACTTC. It encodes CASSGGSRYEQYF. The whole variable domain, remainder taken from reference TRBV7-2 and TRBJ2-7, is GAGVSQSPSNKVTEKGKDVELRCDPISGHTALYWYRQSLGQGLEFLIYFQGNSAPDKSGLPSDRFSAERTGGSVSTLTIQRTQQEDSAVYLCASSGGSRYEQYFGPGTRLTVT.

The chain links TRBV9 to TRBJ2-7, with D perhaps matching TRBD2 (5 bases). Germline V gene lookup returns CDR1 SGDLS and CDR2 YYNGEE. CDR3 length: 13 residues. With 5 bases removed from V and 1 base from J, the gap between germline ends came to 10 bases. CDR3 sequence (DNA): TGTGCCAGCAGTTCGGGGATTTCCTACGAGCAGTACTTC. As protein: CASSSGISYEQYF.

The chain links TRBV20-1 to TRBJ2-7; 8 nucleotides agree with TRBD1. The CDR3 is 15 residues long. J was trimmed by 7 bases and V by 0 bases; bases with no gene match: 11. CDR1 DFQATT and CDR2 SNEGSKA come from the germline V gene (reference sequence). The chain's CDR3 is CSARDPGQGIGEQYF. The CDR3 region has the DNA TGCAGTGCTAGAGATCCCGGACAGGGAATAGGGGAGCAGTACTTC.

This clonotype was counted between two and nine times. The V call is TRBV29-1, the J call TRBJ1-1; no clear D gene. The CDR3 has 11 amino acids. The germline CDR1 and CDR2 sequences are SQVTM and ANQGSEA. The germline V and J ends were trimmed by 4 bases and 0 bases, with 3 bases remaining between them. In DNA, the CDR3 is TGCAGCGTTGGGTTGAACACTGAAGCTTTCTTT. Residues: CSVGLNTEAFF.

This clonotype has only a few counts. The chain has TRBV20-1 and TRBJ1-5; D remains ambiguous. Germline V gene data show CDR1 as DFQATT and CDR2 as SNEGSKA (reference sequence). Trimming shortened V by 6 bases and J by 0 bases, and 12 bases separated the two germline ends. This CDR3 region has 14 residues. The CDR3 here is CSALKTASNQPQHF. The DNA of the CDR3 is TGCAGTGCACTAAAGACGGCTAGCAATCAGCCCCAGCATTTT.

This clonotype was counted ten times or more. The chain employs TRBV19 and TRBJ2-1; TRBD1 aligns across 7 bases. The CDR3 extends over 16 amino acids. From germline, CDR1 is LNHDA and CDR2 SQIVND (reference sequence). The ends lost 4 bases at V and 5 bases at J; junction bases unmatched: 11. CDR3 in DNA: TGTGCCAGTAGTAACCCCCTCCGACAGGGCAACAATGAGCAGTTCTTC. This translates into CASSNPLRQGNNEQFF.